The T cell receptor beta chain under discussion was sequenced for a study of T cell changes during pregnancy in multiple sclerosis. Some clones are missing from TCRdb's copy, which holds only in-frame ones; the method was immunoSEQ multiplex PCR. Among about 74,000 clones listed, more than 90% were seen once. Between the trimmed V and J ends, which lost 2 bases and 3 bases, there was a span of 10 bases. The CDR3 loop spans 14 amino acids. The germline gives CDR1 SGHVS, CDR2 FNYEAQ. The origin of this receptor is a female donor in good health, enrolled as a control in a pregnancy study. This sample comprised peripheral blood, obtained after pregnancy. The rearrangement joins TRBV7-6 to TRBJ2-5, with D possibly TRBD1 on 6 matching bases. As DNA, the CDR3 is TGTGCCAGCAGCTTATTAGGACAGAAAGAGACCCAGTACTTC. Translating it yields CASSLLGQKETQYF.